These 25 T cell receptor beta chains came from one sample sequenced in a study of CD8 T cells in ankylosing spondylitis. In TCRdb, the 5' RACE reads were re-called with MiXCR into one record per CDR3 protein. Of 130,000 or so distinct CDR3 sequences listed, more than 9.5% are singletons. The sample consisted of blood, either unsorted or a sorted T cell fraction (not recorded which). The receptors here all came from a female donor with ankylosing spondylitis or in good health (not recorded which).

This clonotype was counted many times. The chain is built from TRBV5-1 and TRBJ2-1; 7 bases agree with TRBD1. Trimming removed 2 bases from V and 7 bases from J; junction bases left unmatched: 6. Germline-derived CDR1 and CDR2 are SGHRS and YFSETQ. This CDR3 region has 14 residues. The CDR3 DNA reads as TGCGCCAGCAGCTTAGGGACAGTCGATAATGAGCAGTTCTTC. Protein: CASSLGTVDNEQFF.

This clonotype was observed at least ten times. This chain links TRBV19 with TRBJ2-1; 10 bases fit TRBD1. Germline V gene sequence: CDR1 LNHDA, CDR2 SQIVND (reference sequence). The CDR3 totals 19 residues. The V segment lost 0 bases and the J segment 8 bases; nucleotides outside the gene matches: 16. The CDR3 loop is CASSIEGDRGPVGLYEQFF. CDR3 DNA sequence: TGTGCCAGTAGTATAGAAGGGGACAGGGGTCCCGTAGGACTTTATGAGCAGTTCTTC.

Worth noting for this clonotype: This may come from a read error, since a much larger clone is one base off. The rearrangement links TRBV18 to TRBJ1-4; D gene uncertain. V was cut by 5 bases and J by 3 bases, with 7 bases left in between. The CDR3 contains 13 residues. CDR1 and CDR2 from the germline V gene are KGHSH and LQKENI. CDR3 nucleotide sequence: TGTGCCAGCTCAGCACAAGCTAATGAAAAACTGTTTTTT. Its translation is CASSAQANEKLFF.

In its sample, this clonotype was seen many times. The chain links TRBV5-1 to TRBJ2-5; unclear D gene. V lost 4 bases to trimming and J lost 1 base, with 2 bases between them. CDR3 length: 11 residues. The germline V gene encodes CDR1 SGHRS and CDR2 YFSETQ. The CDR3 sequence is CASSIQETQYF. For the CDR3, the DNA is TGCGCCAGCAGCATCCAAGAGACCCAGTACTTC.

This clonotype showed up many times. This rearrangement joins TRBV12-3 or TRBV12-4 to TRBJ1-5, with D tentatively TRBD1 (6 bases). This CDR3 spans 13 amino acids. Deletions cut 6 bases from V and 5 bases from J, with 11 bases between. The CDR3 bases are TGTGCCAGCAGCTTACACAGGGATCAGCCCCAGCATTTT. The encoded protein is CASSLHRDQPQHF.

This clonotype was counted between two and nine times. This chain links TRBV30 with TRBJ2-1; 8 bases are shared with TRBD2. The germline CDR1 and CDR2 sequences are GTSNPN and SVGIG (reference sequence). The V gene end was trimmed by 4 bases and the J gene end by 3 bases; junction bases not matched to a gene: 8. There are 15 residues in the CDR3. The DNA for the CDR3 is TGTGCCTGGAACGGAGCGGGAGAAATCTACAATGAGCAGTTCTTC. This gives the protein CAWNGAGEIYNEQFF.

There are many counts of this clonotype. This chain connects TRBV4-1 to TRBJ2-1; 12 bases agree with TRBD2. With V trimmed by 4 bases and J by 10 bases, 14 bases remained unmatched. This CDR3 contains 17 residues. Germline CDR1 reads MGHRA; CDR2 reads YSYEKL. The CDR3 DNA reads TGCGCCAGCAGCCCCTCCCTTGCTAGCGGGGGGGCTCGGGAGCAGTTCTTC. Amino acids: CASSPSLASGGAREQFF.

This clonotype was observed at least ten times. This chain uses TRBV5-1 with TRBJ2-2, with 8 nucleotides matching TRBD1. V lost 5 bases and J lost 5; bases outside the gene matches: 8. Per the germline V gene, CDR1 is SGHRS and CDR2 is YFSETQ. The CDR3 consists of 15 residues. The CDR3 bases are TGCGCCAGCAGGTTGACAGGGGAATCGACCGGGGAGCTGTTTTTT. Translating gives CASRLTGESTGELFF.

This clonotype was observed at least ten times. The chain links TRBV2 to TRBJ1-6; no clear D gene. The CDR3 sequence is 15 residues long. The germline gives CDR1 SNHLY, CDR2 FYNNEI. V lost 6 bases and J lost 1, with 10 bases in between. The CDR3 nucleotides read TGTGCCAGCAGGGCGGAGGGTTCCTATAATTCACCCCTCCACTTT. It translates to CASRAEGSYNSPLHF.

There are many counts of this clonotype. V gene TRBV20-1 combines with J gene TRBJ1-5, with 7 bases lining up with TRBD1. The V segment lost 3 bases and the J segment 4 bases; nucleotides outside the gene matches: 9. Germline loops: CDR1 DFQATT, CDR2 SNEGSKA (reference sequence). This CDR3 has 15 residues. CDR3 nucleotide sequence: TGCAGTGCTAGCTCGAACAGGGGACCTAATCAGCCCCAGCATTTT. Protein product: CSASSNRGPNQPQHF.

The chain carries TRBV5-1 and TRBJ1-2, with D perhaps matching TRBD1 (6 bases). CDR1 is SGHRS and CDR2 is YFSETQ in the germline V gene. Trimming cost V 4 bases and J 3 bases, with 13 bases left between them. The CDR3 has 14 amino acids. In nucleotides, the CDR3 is TGCGCCAGCAGCGAGAGTTCAGGGGACTATGGCTACACCTTC. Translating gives CASSESSGDYGYTF.

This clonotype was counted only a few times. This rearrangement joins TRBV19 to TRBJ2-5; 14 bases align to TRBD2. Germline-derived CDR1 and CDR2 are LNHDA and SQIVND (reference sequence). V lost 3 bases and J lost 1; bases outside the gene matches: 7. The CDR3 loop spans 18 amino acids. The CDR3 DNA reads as TGTGCCAGTAGTATCACAGGGACTAGCGGGGGCTCCCAAGAGACCCAGTACTTC. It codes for CASSITGTSGGSQETQYF.

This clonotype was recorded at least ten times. The CDR3 DNA reads as TGCGCCAGCAGCCCGGCAATTGATAGGCCTAATGAAAAACTGTTTTTT. Translation gives CASSPAIDRPNEKLFF. V usage is TRBV5-1 and J usage is TRBJ1-4; D not resolved. Trimming removed 4 bases at V and 3 bases at J, with 16 bases between. CDR1 and CDR2 (germline): SGHRS, YFSETQ. This CDR3 comprises 16 residues. The whole variable domain, remainder taken from reference TRBV5-1 and TRBJ1-4, is KAGVTQTPRYLIKTRGQQVTLSCSPISGHRSVSWYQQTPGQGLQFLFEYFSETQRNKGNFPGRFSGRQFSNSRSEMNVSTLELGDSALYLCASSPAIDRPNEKLFFGSGTQLSVL.

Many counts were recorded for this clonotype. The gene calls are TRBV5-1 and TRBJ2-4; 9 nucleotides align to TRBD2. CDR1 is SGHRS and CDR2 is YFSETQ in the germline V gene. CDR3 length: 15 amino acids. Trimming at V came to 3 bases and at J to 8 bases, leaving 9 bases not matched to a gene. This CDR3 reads CASSSLAGVSDIQYF. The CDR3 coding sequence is TGCGCCAGCAGCTCCTTAGCGGGAGTTTCAGACATTCAGTACTTC.

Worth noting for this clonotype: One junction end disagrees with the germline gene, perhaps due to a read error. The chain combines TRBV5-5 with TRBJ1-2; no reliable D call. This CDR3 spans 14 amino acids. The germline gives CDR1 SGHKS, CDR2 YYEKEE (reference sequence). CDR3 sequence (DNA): TGTGCCAGCAGCTTCTTCAAGGCTAACTATGGCGACACCTTC. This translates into CASSFFKANYGDTF.

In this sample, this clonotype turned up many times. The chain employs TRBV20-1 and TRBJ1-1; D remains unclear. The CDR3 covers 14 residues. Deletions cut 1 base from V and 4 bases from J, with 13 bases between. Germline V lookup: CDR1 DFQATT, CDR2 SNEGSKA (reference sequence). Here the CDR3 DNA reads TGCAGTGCTAGAGGGACCCCAGTGTTCACTGAAGCTTTCTTT. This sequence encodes CSARGTPVFTEAFF.

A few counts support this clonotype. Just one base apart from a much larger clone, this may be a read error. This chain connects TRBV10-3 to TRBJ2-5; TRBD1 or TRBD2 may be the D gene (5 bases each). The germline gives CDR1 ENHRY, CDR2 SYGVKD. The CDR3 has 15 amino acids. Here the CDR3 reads CAISESTPGRGTQSF. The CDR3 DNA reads TGTGCCATCAGTGAGTCGACTCCAGGAAGAGGGACCCAGTCCTTC.

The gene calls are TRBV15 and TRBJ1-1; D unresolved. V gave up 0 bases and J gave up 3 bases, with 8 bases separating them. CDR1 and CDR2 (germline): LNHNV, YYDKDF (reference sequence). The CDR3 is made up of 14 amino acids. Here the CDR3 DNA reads TGTGCCACCAGCAGAGATATGACCTACACTGAAGCTTTCTTT. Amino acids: CATSRDMTYTEAFF.

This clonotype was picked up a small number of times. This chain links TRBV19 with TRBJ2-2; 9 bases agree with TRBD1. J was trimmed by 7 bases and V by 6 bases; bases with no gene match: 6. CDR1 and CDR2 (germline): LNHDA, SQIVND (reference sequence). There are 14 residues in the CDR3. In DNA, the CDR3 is TGTGCCAGTAGATGGGACAGGGACGTCGGGGAGCTGTTTTTT. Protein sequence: CASRWDRDVGELFF.

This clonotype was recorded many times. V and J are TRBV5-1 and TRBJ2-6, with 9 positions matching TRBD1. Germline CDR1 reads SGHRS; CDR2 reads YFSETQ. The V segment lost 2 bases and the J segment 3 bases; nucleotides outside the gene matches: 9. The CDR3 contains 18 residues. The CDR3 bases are TGCGCCAGCAGCTTTAGTCCCGGGACAGGGTTTGGGGCCAACGTCCTGACTTTC. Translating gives CASSFSPGTGFGANVLTF.

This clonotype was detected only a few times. CDR3 residues: CASSLGGPGLNEQFF. The CDR3 DNA follows: TGTGCCAGCAGCTTAGGAGGCCCTGGGCTCAATGAGCAGTTCTTC. This rearrangement joins TRBV7-2 to TRBJ2-1, with no clear D. This CDR3 contains 15 residues. Germline V gene sequence: CDR1 SGHTA, CDR2 FQGNSA. V shed 1 base and J shed 6 bases, with 13 bases lying between them.

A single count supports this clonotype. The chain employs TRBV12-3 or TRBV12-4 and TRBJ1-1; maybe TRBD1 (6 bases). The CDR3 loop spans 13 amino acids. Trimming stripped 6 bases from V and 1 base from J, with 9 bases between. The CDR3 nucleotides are TGTGCCAGCAGGACAGGAGCGAACACTGAAGCTTTCTTT. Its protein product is CASRTGANTEAFF.

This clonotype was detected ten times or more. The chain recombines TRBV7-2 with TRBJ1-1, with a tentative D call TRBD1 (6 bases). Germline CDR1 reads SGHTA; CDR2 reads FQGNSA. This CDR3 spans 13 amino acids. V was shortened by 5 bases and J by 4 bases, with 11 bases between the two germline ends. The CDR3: CASSAQGTTEAFF. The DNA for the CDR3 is TGTGCCAGCAGCGCCCAGGGGACCACTGAAGCTTTCTTT. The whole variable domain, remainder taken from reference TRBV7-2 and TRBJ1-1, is GAGVSQSPSNKVTEKGKDVELRCDPISGHTALYWYRQSLGQGLEFLIYFQGNSAPDKSGLPSDRFSAERTGGSVSTLTIQRTQQEDSAVYLCASSAQGTTEAFFGQGTRLTVV.

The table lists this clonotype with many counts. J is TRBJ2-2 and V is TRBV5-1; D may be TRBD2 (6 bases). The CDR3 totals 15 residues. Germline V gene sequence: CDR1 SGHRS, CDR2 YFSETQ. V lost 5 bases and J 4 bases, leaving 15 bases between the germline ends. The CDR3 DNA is TGCGCCAGCAGGAACCCGGGACTGCCCACCGGGGAGCTGTTTTTT. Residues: CASRNPGLPTGELFF. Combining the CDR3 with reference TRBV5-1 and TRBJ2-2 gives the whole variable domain KAGVTQTPRYLIKTRGQQVTLSCSPISGHRSVSWYQQTPGQGLQFLFEYFSETQRNKGNFPGRFSGRQFSNSRSEMNVSTLELGDSALYLCASRNPGLPTGELFFGEGSRLTVL.

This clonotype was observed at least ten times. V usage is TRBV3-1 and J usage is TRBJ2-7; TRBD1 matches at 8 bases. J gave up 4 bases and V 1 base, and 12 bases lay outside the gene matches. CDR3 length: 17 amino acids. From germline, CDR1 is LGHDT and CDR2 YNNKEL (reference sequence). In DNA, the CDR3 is TGTGCCAGCAGCCAAGGCAGGACAGGGCCGAGGGGTTACGAGCAGTACTTC. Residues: CASSQGRTGPRGYEQYF.